One sample yielded the 18 T cell receptor beta chains listed below, sequenced in a study of T-cell memory formation after mild COVID-19. TCRdb reprocessed the 5' RACE reads with MiXCR, giving one entry per CDR3 protein. The profile covers 150,000 to 200,000 distinct CDR3 sequences, with roughly 15% appearing a single time and 12% to 15% taken by the ten largest. Sequenced sample: PBMCs or a T cell subset sorted from them (not recorded which). These receptor sequences come from an adult woman who had mild COVID-19 (a few samples of this study predate the infection). Cell type and time point are not known.

V usage is TRBV7-2 and J usage is TRBJ2-1; 10 bases align to TRBD2. Germline-derived CDR1 and CDR2 are SGHTA and FQGNSA. J lost 0 bases, V lost 2 bases, and 10 bases had no gene match. The length of the CDR3 is 19 residues. The CDR3 bases are TGTGCCAGCAGCTTACCTAGCGGGAGTCCCCATCGCTCCTACAATGAGCAGTTCTTC. It specifies CASSLPSGSPHRSYNEQFF.

The chain carries TRBV3-1 and TRBJ1-2, with D possibly being TRBD1 (6 bases). V gave up 5 bases and J gave up 7 bases, with 14 bases separating them. This CDR3 comprises 13 residues. The V gene's germline CDR1 is LGHDT and CDR2 YNNKEL (reference sequence). The CDR3 DNA reads as TGTGCCAGCAGCTCACAGGGTGTAGGTGGCTACACCTTC. Its translation is CASSSQGVGGYTF.

The gene calls are TRBV14 and TRBJ2-3; TRBD2 aligns across 7 bases. Germline V gives CDR1 SGHDN, CDR2 FVKESK. The V segment lost 6 bases and the J segment 3 bases; nucleotides outside the gene matches: 9. The length of the CDR3 is 15 residues. Written as DNA, the CDR3 is TGTGCCAGCAGTAAACAGCGGGATAGTACAGATACGCAGTATTTT. Encoded protein: CASSKQRDSTDTQYF. Looking up the rest from reference TRBV14 and TRBJ2-3 gives the full variable domain: EAGVTQFPSHSVIEKGQTVTLRCDPISGHDNLYWYRRVMGKEIKFLLHFVKESKQDESGMPNNRFLAERTGGTYSTLKVQPAELEDSGVYFCASSKQRDSTDTQYFGPGTRLTVL.

This clonotype was picked up a small number of times. The rearrangement joins TRBV4-2 to TRBJ2-7; D perhaps matches TRBD1 (5 bases). CDR1 is LGHNA and CDR2 is YNFKEQ in the germline V gene. The V and J ends lost 0 bases and 4 bases respectively, with 7 bases between them. The length of the CDR3 is 13 residues. DNA of the CDR3: TGTGCCAGCAGCCAAGAAGCAGGGTACGAGCAGTACTTC. This sequence encodes CASSQEAGYEQYF.

This clonotype was counted ten times or more. This chain uses TRBV7-2 with TRBJ2-3; possible D gene TRBD1, 6 bases. The length of the CDR3 is 15 residues. Trimming took 6 bases from V and 3 from J, leaving 16 bases between them. The germline gives CDR1 SGHTA, CDR2 FQGNSA. CDR3 in amino acids: CASSFNPDSTDTQYF. In DNA form, the CDR3 reads TGTGCCAGCAGTTTTAACCCGGACAGTACAGATACGCAGTATTTT.

This chain uses TRBV12-3 or TRBV12-4 with TRBJ2-1; 8 nucleotides match TRBD1. The CDR3 is 16 amino acids. Trimming removed 5 bases from V and 3 bases from J; junction bases left unmatched: 9. The CDR3 reads CASSPSVGQGYNEQFF. CDR3 nucleotide sequence: TGTGCCAGCAGTCCATCCGTCGGACAGGGCTACAATGAGCAGTTCTTC.

This clonotype occurred a few times. The V gene is TRBV4-2, the J gene TRBJ1-2, with 7 bases identical to TRBD1. V shed 5 bases and J 5 bases; nucleotides not matched to a gene: 14. The CDR3 is 16 amino acids. The germline V gene has CDR1 LGHNA and CDR2 YNFKEQ. The chain's CDR3 is CASSAGVRGPTYGYTF. CDR3 coding DNA: TGTGCCAGCAGCGCGGGGGTTAGGGGGCCTACGTATGGCTACACCTTC.

In this sample, this clonotype turned up a few times. V usage is TRBV12-3 or TRBV12-4 and J usage is TRBJ2-5; 9 bases map to TRBD1. V dropped 5 bases and J dropped 0; count of bases not matched to a gene: 1. The CDR3 extends over 14 amino acids. The CDR3 here is CASSGTGHQETQYF. In DNA form, the CDR3 reads TGTGCCAGCAGTGGGACAGGGCACCAAGAGACCCAGTACTTC.

The V call is TRBV4-3, the J call TRBJ1-2; 7 bases line up with TRBD1. Germline V gene lookup returns CDR1 LGHNA and CDR2 YSLEER. The CDR3 length is 15 residues. V lost 4 bases and J lost 2; bases outside the gene matches: 7. DNA of the CDR3: TGCGCCAGCAGCCCGGGGACAGCTATGAACTATGGCTACACCTTC. Protein: CASSPGTAMNYGYTF.

The chain joins TRBV7-2 to TRBJ1-1; 10 bases agree with TRBD1. The CDR3 is 13 residues long. Germline CDR1 SGHTA, CDR2 FQGNSA. The junction had 3 bases not matched to a gene; V was cut back by 3 bases and J by 8 bases. This chain's CDR3 is CASSFGTGEEAFF. DNA of the CDR3: TGTGCCAGCAGCTTCGGGACAGGGGAGGAAGCTTTCTTT.

The table lists this clonotype with a few counts. The chain is built from TRBV29-1 and TRBJ1-2, with a possible D match to TRBD1 (5 bases). The CDR3 is 12 residues long. In germline, CDR1 is SQVTM, CDR2 ANQGSEA. V lost 0 bases and J lost 10, with 12 bases in between. The CDR3 coding sequence is TGCAGCGTTGAAGAGGGGACGTTCTACTACACCTTC. It encodes CSVEEGTFYYTF.

The sample holds a few counts of this clonotype. The V and J genes are TRBV4-1 and TRBJ2-5; the D is unclear. The ends were cut back, 2 bases at V and 0 bases at J, with 10 bases in the middle. There are 15 residues in the CDR3. Germline V gene sequence: CDR1 MGHRA, CDR2 YSYEKL. The CDR3 spells CASSQFSLNQETQYF. CDR3 DNA: TGCGCCAGCAGCCAATTTTCGTTGAACCAAGAGACCCAGTACTTC.

This sequence joins TRBV4-2 and TRBJ1-6; D may be TRBD1 (5 bases). This CDR3 is 18 amino acids long. Between the trimmed V and J ends, which lost 4 bases and 7 bases, there was a span of 23 bases. In germline, CDR1 is LGHNA, CDR2 YNFKEQ. This CDR3 is CASSPVPLSGTTNSPLHF. The CDR3 region has the DNA TGTGCCAGCAGCCCCGTTCCTCTGTCCGGGACTACAAATTCACCCCTCCACTTT.

The table lists this clonotype with a few counts. CDR3 in DNA: TGCAGCGCCGAAGGACAGGGGGCCAGCACTGAAGCTTTCTTT. As protein: CSAEGQGASTEAFF. This rearrangement joins TRBV29-1 to TRBJ1-1; 11 positions match TRBD1. Germline loops: CDR1 SQVTM, CDR2 ANQGSEA. The junction had 8 bases not matched to a gene; V was cut back by 7 bases and J by 4 bases. This CDR3 comprises 14 residues.

V usage is TRBV6-6 and J usage is TRBJ1-1; tentative D call: TRBD1 (6 bases). CDR3 size: 16 residues. V was cut by 6 bases and J by 8 bases, with 25 bases left in between. The germline gives CDR1 MNHNY, CDR2 SVGAGI (reference sequence). The CDR3 DNA is TGTGCCAGCAGAATACCCTCGCAGGGGCGGGGAGTCGAAGCTTTCTTT. Translated, it gives CASRIPSQGRGVEAFF.

This clonotype was counted between two and nine times. CDR3 in amino acids: CSARDLGDRDVEQYF. Here the CDR3 DNA reads TGCAGTGCTAGAGATTTGGGTGACAGGGATGTCGAGCAGTACTTC. The chain uses TRBV20-1 and TRBJ2-7; 7 bases match TRBD1. Germline CDR1 and CDR2: DFQATT and SNEGSKA (reference sequence). The CDR3 runs 15 residues. Trimming removed 0 bases from V and 6 bases from J; junction bases left unmatched: 11.

There are a few counts of this clonotype. This chain uses TRBV2 with TRBJ2-3; D is perhaps TRBD1 (7 bases). The CDR3 sequence is 13 residues long. V lost 10 bases and J lost 0, with 11 bases in between. The germline V gene encodes CDR1 SNHLY and CDR2 FYNNEI. CDR3 amino acids: CANQGGSTDTQYF. In DNA, the CDR3 is TGTGCCAACCAGGGGGGTAGCACAGATACGCAGTATTTT.

Only a few counts were recorded for this clonotype. This chain connects TRBV19 to TRBJ1-1; 7 bases match TRBD1. The CDR3 is 13 amino acids. V lost 9 bases and J lost 0; bases outside the gene matches: 4. Germline V gene sequence: CDR1 LNHDA, CDR2 SQIVND (reference sequence). CDR3 DNA: TGTGCCAGCTCTGGGACAGTGAACACTGAAGCTTTCTTT. This codes for CASSGTVNTEAFF. Using reference TRBV19 and TRBJ1-1 for the parts outside the CDR3, the full variable domain is DGGITQSPKYLFRKEGQNVTLSCEQNLNHDAMYWYRQDPGQGLRLIYYSQIVNDFQKGDIAEGYSVSREKKESFPLTVTSAQKNPTAFYLCASSGTVNTEAFFGQGTRLTVV.